The clone carrying this TCR beta chain was found a few times. Its antigen is unknown. These data originate in a study of beta chain features in type 1 diabetes. Study-level findings and limits: The study found moderately but significantly shorter TCRB CDR3s in all four CD4+ subsets of Type 1 diabetes patients. Comparison showed that naive, central memory and Treg TCRB repertoires appeared more similar among patients than among healthy donors. Overrepresentation of cells with high TCR expression could result from cDNA sequencing.

Each sorted fraction was over 95% pure. Since all of the isolated RNA was reverse transcribed, expressed TCRB transcripts were what got sequenced. TCRdb keeps only in-frame clones here, not all; method: immunoSEQ multiplex PCR. The profile shows about 650,000 clones, 9.5% to 15% of them singletons. The germline gives CDR1 LGHNA, CDR2 YSLEER. Trimming at V came to 4 bases and at J to 6 bases, leaving 7 bases not matched to a gene. This CDR3 is 15 amino acids long. This sequence joins TRBV4-3 and TRBJ1-4; 8 nucleotides agree with TRBD1. The receptor was isolated from a man younger than 40 with type 1 diabetes. Material: naive CD4+ T cells from blood. The CDR3 bases are TGCGCCAGCAGCCCCGGACAGGGAAGAGATGAAAAACTGTTTTTT. Protein: CASSPGQGRDEKLFF.